A selection of T cell receptor beta chains follows, all from one sample in a study of shared clonotypes between healthy human individuals. The repertoire was sequenced with immunoSEQ multiplex PCR; TCRdb's copy has only in-frame clones and lacks some. The table shows approximately 980,000 clones, with approximately 80% occurring only once. Sequences were obtained from memory CD4+ T cells sorted from blood. These receptors came from a man aged 18-30 years in good health. Both conserved end residues are part of each CDR3. The D gene is left open where the match is weak. Only part of the rows carry a size: once, few, many, or a class if the clone is expanded.

D gene,clone size,J gene,V gene,CDR3 length,CDR3 DNA,CDR3 protein
.,once,TRBJ2-2,TRBV2,15,TGTGCCAGCAGGGCCGGGACAATGAACACCGGGGAGCTGTTTTTT,CASRAGTMNTGELFF
.,.,TRBJ1-4,TRBV7-9,16,TGTGCCAGCAGCTTAGCCCTCCCGGGGGCTAATGAAAAACTGTTTTTT,CASSLALPGANEKLFF
.,.,TRBJ2-5,TRBV25-1,11,TGTGCCAGCAGTGGAGGGGGAGCCCAGTACTTC,CASSGGGAQYF
TRBD2,.,TRBJ2-1,TRBV7-2,21,TGTGCCAGCAGCTTAGCAGAAGCCTGGTTGGCTAGCGGGAGACGGGTGAATGAGCAGTTCTTC,CASSLAEAWLASGRRVNEQFF
.,.,TRBJ2-2,TRBV4-1,12,TGCGCCAGCAGCAGGACGACCGGGGAGCTGTTTTTT,CASSRTTGELFF
.,.,TRBJ1-1,TRBV6-6,12,TGTGCCAGCAGCACCACCGGGGGTGGTACTTTCTTT,CASSTTGGGTFF
.,.,TRBJ2-7,TRBV18,12,TGTGCCAGCCGGGGGGCGAACTACGAGCAGTACTTC,CASRGANYEQYF
.,.,TRBJ1-1,TRBV11-3,12,TGTGCCAGCAGCTTAGATAACAGGAGGACTTTCTTT,CASSLDNRRTFF
TRBD2,.,TRBJ2-1,TRBV25-1,14,TGTGCCAGCAGTGTTGCGGGAGGGAACAATGAGCAGTTCTTC,CASSVAGGNNEQFF
.,.,TRBJ2-1,TRBV6-1,13,TGTGCCAGCAGTGTGGCAGGGGGGGTTGAGCAGTTCTTC,CASSVAGGVEQFF
.,.,TRBJ2-1,TRBV27,14,TGTGCCAGCAGTTCATATGGCCAGTACAATGAGCAGTTCTTC,CASSSYGQYNEQFF
TRBD2,.,TRBJ2-3,TRBV5-1,16,TGCGCCAGCAGCTTTTTAACTAGCGGGAACACAGATACGCAGTATTTT,CASSFLTSGNTDTQYF
.,.,TRBJ2-4,TRBV11-2,16,TGTGCCAGCAGCGAGCAGGGGATAACACCCAAAAACATTCAGTACTTC,CASSEQGITPKNIQYF
.,many,TRBJ1-1,TRBV5-6,15,TGTGCCAGCAGCTTACCGGGACAAGCGAACTCTGAAGCTTTCTTT,CASSLPGQANSEAFF
.,.,TRBJ2-3,TRBV4-1,15,TGCGCCAGCAGCCAAGAGGGCTACCCCACAGATACGCAGTATTTT,CASSQEGYPTDTQYF
.,.,TRBJ2-6,TRBV11-2,16,TGTGCCAGCAGCTTAATCCTGTTCTCTGGGGCCAACGTCCTGACTTTC,CASSLILFSGANVLTF
.,.,TRBJ1-6,TRBV6-6,16,TGTGCCAGCAGTTACTCTGGGGGTGCCGGTAATTCACCCCTCCACTTT,CASSYSGGAGNSPLHF
.,.,TRBJ2-2,TRBV5-1,15,TGCGCCAGCAGCTTAAATAGCGCGAACACCGGGGAGCTGTTTTTT,CASSLNSANTGELFF
.,.,TRBJ1-4,TRBV6-6,13,TGTGCCAGCAGTTTTCTCGGGGATGAAAAACTGTTTTTT,CASSFLGDEKLFF
.,.,TRBJ2-1,TRBV29-1,14,TGCAGCCTGCGGACGGCAGGGCTCGAGGATGAGCAGTTCTTC,CSLRTAGLEDEQFF
.,.,TRBJ1-5,TRBV4-2,14,TGTGCCAGCAGCCAAGATCAGGACCGTCAGCCCCAGCATTTT,CASSQDQDRQPQHF
.,once,TRBJ1-3,TRBV18,16,TGTGCCAGCTCACCCTCCTCGAGCAGCTCTGGAAACACCATATATTTT,CASSPSSSSSGNTIYF
.,.,TRBJ2-5,TRBV2,13,TGTGCCAGCAGGGGGGACCCGGGGGAGACCCAGTACTTC,CASRGDPGETQYF
.,.,TRBJ1-5,TRBV29-1,12,TGCAGCGTTGAGGTAGGGGGACAGCCCCAGCATTTT,CSVEVGGQPQHF
.,.,TRBJ2-5,TRBV11-3,13,TGTGCCAGCAGCCCCCCGGAAAAAGAGACCCAGTACTTC,CASSPPEKETQYF
TRBD2,.,TRBJ2-5,TRBV6-5,16,TGTGCCAGCAGTTACTCGCTAGCGGGGGGTCCGGAGACCCAGTACTTC,CASSYSLAGGPETQYF
.,few,TRBJ1-1,TRBV25-1,13,TGTGCCAGCAGGGCACAGGGTGGTACTGAAGCTTTCTTT,CASRAQGGTEAFF
.,few,TRBJ2-1,TRBV5-1,15,TGCGCCAGCAGCTTGGATCCGGGATCCTCCAATGAGCAGTTCTTC,CASSLDPGSSNEQFF
.,.,TRBJ2-5,TRBV5-1,13,TGCGCCAGCAGAACGGGACTCTCAGAGACCCAGTACTTC,CASRTGLSETQYF
.,.,TRBJ2-3,TRBV5-1,14,TGCGCCACCGCCCGGGGGCTGTACACAGATACGCAGTATTTT,CATARGLYTDTQYF
.,.,TRBJ2-6,TRBV7-9,14,TGTGCCAGCAGCACGGAGCCCCGGGCCAACGTCCTGACTTTC,CASSTEPRANVLTF
.,few,TRBJ1-3,TRBV28,14,TGTGCCAGCACCATCGGGGGGTCTGGAAACACCATATATTTT,CASTIGGSGNTIYF
.,.,TRBJ2-5,TRBV7-3,13,TGTGCCAGCAGCTCCGGACCCCAAGAGACCCAGTACTTC,CASSSGPQETQYF
.,.,TRBJ2-5,TRBV2,12,TGTGCCAGCGGGAAACTCCAAGAGACCCAGTACTTC,CASGKLQETQYF
TRBD1,.,TRBJ2-7,TRBV19,16,TGTGCCAGTAGTATAGATAACAGGGGCAGCTCCTACGAGCAGTACTTC,CASSIDNRGSSYEQYF
.,.,TRBJ2-1,TRBV18,15,TGTGCCAGCTCACCAGGCCCGAGCTCCTACAATGAGCAGTTCTTC,CASSPGPSSYNEQFF
.,few,TRBJ1-1,TRBV18,13,TGTGCCAGCTCACCACCTATGGACACTGAAGCTTTCTTT,CASSPPMDTEAFF
TRBD2,.,TRBJ2-2,TRBV11-2,15,TGTGCCAGCAGCCTAAGCGGGAGTCGCCCCGGGGAGCTGTTTTTT,CASSLSGSRPGELFF
TRBD1,.,TRBJ1-2,TRBV9,15,TGTGCCAGCAGCGAATACAGGGGGCGACATTATGGCTACACCTTC,CASSEYRGRHYGYTF
.,few,TRBJ2-5,TRBV5-1,13,TGCGCCAGCTCCGGAGAGGGTGGGGAGACCCAGTACTTC,CASSGEGGETQYF
TRBD1,.,TRBJ1-5,TRBV5-8,15,TGTGCCAGCAGCAAAGGGACAGGGACTAATCAGCCCCAGCATTTT,CASSKGTGTNQPQHF
.,.,TRBJ2-1,TRBV7-2,13,TGTGCCAGCAGCTTAGAGTCCCCGAGGGAGCAGTTCTTC,CASSLESPREQFF
TRBD1,.,TRBJ2-3,TRBV5-1,15,TGCGCCAGCAGCCGGAGGGGACAGGGGGCAGATACGCAGTATTTT,CASSRRGQGADTQYF
.,.,TRBJ1-1,TRBV4-3,14,TGCGCCAGCAGCCAAGAAAACAGGAACACTGAAGCTTTCTTT,CASSQENRNTEAFF
.,once,TRBJ2-5,TRBV6-5,14,TGTGCCAGCAGTTACTCGTGGGGCGTAGAGACCCAGTACTTC,CASSYSWGVETQYF
.,.,TRBJ1-3,TRBV27,15,TGTGCCAGCAGTTTAAAGCCAGCCTCTGGAAACACCATATATTTT,CASSLKPASGNTIYF
TRBD2,.,TRBJ2-7,TRBV19,18,TGTGCCAGTAGCCGATCAGGCCTCGGGGTAGCGGGGGCCTACGAGCAGTACTTC,CASSRSGLGVAGAYEQYF
.,.,TRBJ2-5,TRBV4-2,17,TGTGCCAGCAGCCAAGATCCAAGGCGCGGGGGCGATGAGACCCAGTACTTC,CASSQDPRRGGDETQYF
.,.,TRBJ2-3,TRBV7-2,14,TGTGCCAGCAGCTTAGAGTTAGGGGCAGATACGCAGTATTTT,CASSLELGADTQYF
.,.,TRBJ2-5,TRBV7-9,14,TGTGCCAGCAGCTTAGACAGGGTTCAAGAGACCCAGTACTTC,CASSLDRVQETQYF
.,few,TRBJ2-3,TRBV2,15,TGTGCCAGCAGTGAAAAGGGTGGTAGTACAGATACGCAGTATTTT,CASSEKGGSTDTQYF
.,.,TRBJ1-1,TRBV28,14,TGTGCCAGCAGCCCTGAGGGGCTGAACACTGAAGCTTTCTTT,CASSPEGLNTEAFF
TRBD2,.,TRBJ2-7,TRBV11-2,15,TGTGCCAGCAGCCCACTAGCGGGGGCGGTGTACGAGCAGTACTTC,CASSPLAGAVYEQYF
TRBD2,.,TRBJ2-1,TRBV5-4,16,TGTGCCAGCAGCTTGGCGGGGGCTAGCGGGTGGAATGAGCAGTTCTTC,CASSLAGASGWNEQFF